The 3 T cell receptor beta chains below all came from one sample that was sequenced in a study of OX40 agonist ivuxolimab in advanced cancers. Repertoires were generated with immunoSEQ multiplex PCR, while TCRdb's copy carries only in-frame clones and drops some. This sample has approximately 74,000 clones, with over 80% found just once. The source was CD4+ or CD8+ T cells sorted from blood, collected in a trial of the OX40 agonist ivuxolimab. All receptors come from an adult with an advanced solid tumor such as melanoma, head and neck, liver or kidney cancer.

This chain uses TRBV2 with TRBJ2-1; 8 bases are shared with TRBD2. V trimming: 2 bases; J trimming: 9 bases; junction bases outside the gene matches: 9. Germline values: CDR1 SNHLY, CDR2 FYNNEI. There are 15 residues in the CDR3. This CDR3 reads CASSENGLAQVEQFF. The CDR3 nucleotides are TGTGCCAGCAGTGAAAATGGACTAGCCCAGGTTGAGCAGTTCTTC.

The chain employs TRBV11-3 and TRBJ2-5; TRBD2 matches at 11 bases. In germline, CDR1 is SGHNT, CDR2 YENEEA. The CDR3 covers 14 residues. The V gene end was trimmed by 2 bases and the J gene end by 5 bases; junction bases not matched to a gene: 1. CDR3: CASSLRTSGETQYF. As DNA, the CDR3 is TGTGCCAGCAGCTTACGGACTAGCGGGGAGACCCAGTACTTC.

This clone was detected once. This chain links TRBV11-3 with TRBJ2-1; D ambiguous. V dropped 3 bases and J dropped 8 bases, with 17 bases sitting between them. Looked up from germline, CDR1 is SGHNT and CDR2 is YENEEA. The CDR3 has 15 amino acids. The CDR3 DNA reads TGTGCCAGCAGCTTCGGCAGCCTCGTGAACGATGAGCAGTTCTTC. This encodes CASSFGSLVNDEQFF.